Listed below are T cell receptor beta chains from one sample, sequenced in a study of post-analysis software for immune sequencing data. MiXCR, run by TCRdb on the PCR reads, gives a single entry per CDR3 protein. The sample lists about 760,000 distinct CDR3 sequences, 25% to 30% occurring once. Sequencing input: blood. These receptors were collected from a girl aged 5 to 17 with multiple sclerosis. The CDR3 runs from the conserved cysteine through the conserved F or W. Fields, in order: CDR3 length, J gene, clone size, D gene, V gene, CDR3 protein, CDR3 DNA. A D gene is named only where the DNA matches it firmly. Some rows mark clone size as missing; the rest say once, few, many or name a class of expanded clone.

>17|TRBJ2-1|few|TRBD1|TRBV12-3/TRBV12-4
CASSSSLGTGTDNEQFF
TGTGCCAGCAGCTCCTCTTTGGGGACAGGGACGGACAATGAGCAGTTCTTC
>13|TRBJ2-3|many|TRBD1|TRBV29-1
CSVGTGGADTQYF
TGCAGCGTTGGGACAGGGGGGGCAGATACGCAGTATTTT
>14|TRBJ2-1|-|TRBD1|TRBV27
CASSLQGASFGQFF
TGTGCCAGCAGTTTACAGGGGGCTAGTTTCGGGCAGTTCTTC
>15|TRBJ2-1|few|-|TRBV5-1
CASSILGSSYNEQFF
TGCGCCAGCAGCATACTAGGGAGCTCCTACAATGAGCAGTTCTTC
>14|TRBJ1-2|-|-|TRBV24-1
CATSGSGPSDGYTF
TGTGCCACCAGTGGTTCCGGGCCATCCGATGGCTACACCTTC
>15|TRBJ2-1|-|TRBD2|TRBV7-2
CASSLVGGRSNEQFF
TGTGCCAGCAGCTTAGTGGGCGGGAGGTCGAATGAGCAGTTCTTC
>14|TRBJ2-3|many|-|TRBV29-1
CSVEEGVSTDTQYF
TGCAGCGTTGAAGAAGGGGTGTCCACGGATACGCAGTATTTT
>18|TRBJ2-3|-|-|TRBV27
CASSPRTRATINTDTQYF
TGTGCCAGCAGTCCCCGGACAAGGGCGACGATTAACACAGATACGCAGTATTTT
>13|TRBJ2-1|few|-|TRBV10-3
CAISAETGREQFF
TGTGCCATCAGTGCAGAGACAGGGAGGGAGCAGTTCTTC
>12|TRBJ2-5|-|-|TRBV6-2/TRBV6-3
CASTQVAETQYF
TGTGCCAGCACCCAAGTTGCAGAGACCCAGTACTTC
>14|TRBJ2-1|few|-|TRBV20-1
CSAHDRSSYNEQFF
TGCAGTGCTCACGACCGGAGCTCCTACAATGAGCAGTTCTTC
>17|TRBJ2-1|once|-|TRBV5-1
CASSLEGVRGSYNEQFF
TGCGCCAGCAGCTTGGAGGGGGTGAGGGGCTCCTACAATGAGCAGTTCTTC
>16|TRBJ2-5|-|TRBD2|TRBV28
CASSSQTSGGRGTQYF
TGTGCCAGCAGTTCCCAAACTAGCGGGGGACGAGGGACCCAGTACTTC
>16|TRBJ2-3|many|TRBD2|TRBV10-2
CASIPLAGGRTDTQYF
TGCGCCAGCATACCCTTAGCGGGGGGGAGGACAGATACGCAGTATTTT
>15|TRBJ2-1|-|TRBD2|TRBV6-6
CASRSGTSGNNEQFF
TGTGCCAGCAGGTCCGGGACTAGCGGAAACAATGAGCAGTTCTTT
>14|TRBJ1-5|-|-|TRBV28
CASSSHRGNQPQHF
TGTGCCAGCAGTTCCCACAGGGGCAATCAGCCCCAGCATTTT
>16|TRBJ2-5|-|-|TRBV20-1
CSARDFKGTPFETQYF
TGCAGTGCTAGAGATTTTAAGGGAACTCCTTTTGAGACCCAGTACTTC
>15|TRBJ1-5|-|-|TRBV3-1
CASSGGGESYQPQHF
TGTGCCAGCAGCGGTGGAGGGGAAAGCTATCAGCCCCAGCATTTT
>15|TRBJ1-1|-|-|TRBV5-1
CASSDGPYGGTEAFF
TGCGCCAGCAGCGACGGGCCCTATGGAGGCACTGAAGCTTTCTTT
>13|TRBJ2-5|-|-|TRBV4-2
CASSQTAVGTQYF
TGTGCCAGCAGCCAAACGGCGGTTGGGACCCAGTACTTC
>14|TRBJ1-1|many|-|TRBV27
CASRRSGGVTEAFF
TGTGCCAGCCGACGGTCGGGGGGGGTTACTGAAGCTTTCTTT
>18|TRBJ2-7|-|TRBD1|TRBV27
CANRSGETGNRKPYEQYF
TGTGCCAACAGATCAGGGGAGACAGGGAATCGAAAGCCCTACGAGCAGTACTTC
>14|TRBJ2-7|-|-|TRBV6-1
CASSERDPSYEQYF
TGTGCCAGCAGTGAACGGGACCCTTCCTACGAGCAGTACTTC
>16|TRBJ2-5|few|TRBD2|TRBV5-1
CASSLGLALLGETQYF
TGCGCCAGCAGCTTGGGACTAGCGCTTTTGGGGGAGACCCAGTACTTC
>12|TRBJ1-4|-|TRBD1|TRBV29-1
CSAQGAGEKLFF
TGCAGCGCACAGGGGGCCGGGGAAAAACTGTTTTTT
>16|TRBJ2-1|-|TRBD2|TRBV6-6
CASSYSLAGGPNEQFF
TGTGCCAGCAGTTACTCACTAGCGGGAGGGCCCAATGAGCAGTTCTTC
>15|TRBJ1-2|-|-|TRBV11-2
CASSENPGVRYGYTF
TGTGCCAGCAGCGAAAATCCCGGGGTGCGCTATGGCTACACCTTC
>15|TRBJ2-7|few|TRBD1|TRBV29-1
CSVSSGTGNSYEQYF
TGCAGCGTTTCGTCCGGGACAGGGAACTCCTACGAGCAGTACTTC
>15|TRBJ2-3|-|TRBD2|TRBV20-1
CSASPPSGDTDTQYF
TGCAGTGCTAGTCCCCCTAGCGGCGACACAGATACGCAGTATTTT
>14|TRBJ1-1|-|TRBD1|TRBV5-1
CASSSGQGGTEAFF
TGTGCCAGCAGCTCCGGACAGGGGGGGACTGAAGCTTTCTTT
>14|TRBJ2-7|few|TRBD1|TRBV20-1
CSARDQAGGHEQYF
TGCAGTGCTAGAGATCAGGCAGGGGGCCACGAGCAGTACTTC
>14|TRBJ2-3|few|-|TRBV7-2
CASSSSSGTDTQYF
TGTGCCAGCAGCTCCTCCAGCGGCACAGATACGCAGTATTTT